The present T cell receptor beta chain was sequenced within a study of cytotoxic CD8 clonotypes in ibrutinib-treated CLL. This table comes from immunoSEQ multiplex PCR, and its TCRdb copy is limited to in-frame clones, with some not included. Altogether about 250,000 clones are present, 70% being singletons, with the ten largest covering less than 20%. This CDR3 region has 12 residues. Looked up from germline, CDR1 is MGHDK and CDR2 is SYGVNS. V was pared by 4 bases and J by 7 bases, with 11 bases between. This clone was seen only a few times. This chain joins TRBV25-1 and TRBJ2-7, with D perhaps being TRBD1 or TRBD2 (5 bases each). The source was PBMCs, collected after 24 months of ibrutinib treatment. This TCR derives from a human donor with chronic lymphocytic leukemia. The DNA for the CDR3 is TGTGCCAGCAGTGCGGGGACGGGTGAGCAGTACTTC. Translating it yields CASSAGTGEQYF.